These 8 T cell receptor beta chains came from one sample sequenced in a study of blood T cell repertoires in COVID-19. Here immunoSEQ multiplex PCR was the method, and the copy in TCRdb shows in-frame clones only, minus some. The sample carries about 440,000 clones, 70% to 90% recorded once. The sequenced sample was PBMCs or T cells enriched from blood (not recorded which). These receptors all come from a woman aged 18-29 years with acute COVID-19.

The DNA for the CDR3 is TGTGCCAGCAGTGAACACAGGGATGCACCCCTCCACTTT. This gives the protein CASSEHRDAPLHF. The rearrangement joins TRBV2 to TRBJ1-6; weak D call: TRBD1 (6 bases). The length of the CDR3 is 13 residues. Trimming took off 2 bases at V and 11 bases at J, with 10 bases between the two ends. Germline assignment: CDR1 SNHLY and CDR2 FYNNEI.

The V gene is TRBV11-2, the J gene TRBJ1-5, with TRBD1 matching 9 bases. V shed 1 base, J shed 4 bases, and the junction held 2 bases outside the gene matches. The CDR3 consists of 15 residues. CDR1 and CDR2 from the germline V gene are SGHAT and FQNNGV. DNA for the CDR3: TGTGCCAGCAGCTTAGGACAGGGGGGAAATCAGCCCCAGCATTTT. The encoded protein is CASSLGQGGNQPQHF.

This chain uses TRBV19 with TRBJ2-7; TRBD1 matches 9 bases. This CDR3 spans 15 amino acids. The J segment lost 4 bases and the V segment lost 8 bases, leaving 12 bases of the junction unmatched. CDR1 and CDR2 (germline): LNHDA, SQIVND (reference sequence). CDR3 coding DNA: TGTGCCAGTGGATCGCCGGGACAGGGCGGGTACGAGCAGTACTTC. Translation gives CASGSPGQGGYEQYF. Full variable domain (missing parts from reference TRBV19 and TRBJ2-7): DGGITQSPKYLFRKEGQNVTLSCEQNLNHDAMYWYRQDPGQGLRLIYYSQIVNDFQKGDIAEGYSVSREKKESFPLTVTSAQKNPTAFYLCASGSPGQGGYEQYFGPGTRLTVT.

The V and J genes are TRBV28 and TRBJ1-6; D might be TRBD1 (5 bases). Germline CDR1 is MDHEN and CDR2 is SYDVKM. The CDR3 totals 16 residues. V was clipped by 5 bases and J by 6 bases, with 17 bases between them. CDR3: CASSPRTGGANSPLHF. CDR3 coding DNA: TGTGCCAGCAGTCCGAGGACGGGAGGGGCTAATTCACCCCTCCACTTT.

This rearrangement joins TRBV4-1 to TRBJ2-7; 8 nucleotides agree with TRBD1. The CDR3 loop spans 15 amino acids. Germline loops: CDR1 MGHRA, CDR2 YSYEKL. The ends lost 1 base at V and 1 base at J; junction bases unmatched: 3. CDR3 coding DNA: TGCGCCAGCAGCCAAGCGAGGACAGGGTCCTACGAGCAGTACTTC. Translated: CASSQARTGSYEQYF.

The chain combines TRBV5-1 with TRBJ2-3, with 11 bases aligning to TRBD1. Germline trimming cut 2 bases from V and 2 bases from J; bases unmatched to any gene: 1. The CDR3 has 15 amino acids. CDR1 SGHRS and CDR2 YFSETQ come from the germline V gene. DNA for the CDR3: TGCGCCAGCAGCTTTGGACAGGGGGCCACAGATACGCAGTATTTT. This translates into CASSFGQGATDTQYF.

The rearrangement joins TRBV19 to TRBJ1-3; D is unresolved. Germline CDR1 is LNHDA and CDR2 is SQIVND (reference sequence). The CDR3 loop spans 14 amino acids. V was trimmed by 6 bases and J by 1 base, leaving 10 bases between them. The CDR3 DNA reads TGTGCCAGTAGACTAGACGCGTCTGGAAACACCATATATTTT. This sequence encodes CASRLDASGNTIYF.

The chain employs TRBV5-1 and TRBJ2-3; 9 bases agree with TRBD1. J was trimmed by 3 bases and V by 4 bases; bases with no gene match: 12. CDR1 SGHRS and CDR2 YFSETQ come from the germline V gene. This CDR3 spans 17 amino acids. The CDR3 reads CASSKDRQGGMTDTQYF. The CDR3 DNA follows: TGCGCCAGCAGCAAGGACCGACAGGGGGGTATGACAGATACGCAGTATTTT.